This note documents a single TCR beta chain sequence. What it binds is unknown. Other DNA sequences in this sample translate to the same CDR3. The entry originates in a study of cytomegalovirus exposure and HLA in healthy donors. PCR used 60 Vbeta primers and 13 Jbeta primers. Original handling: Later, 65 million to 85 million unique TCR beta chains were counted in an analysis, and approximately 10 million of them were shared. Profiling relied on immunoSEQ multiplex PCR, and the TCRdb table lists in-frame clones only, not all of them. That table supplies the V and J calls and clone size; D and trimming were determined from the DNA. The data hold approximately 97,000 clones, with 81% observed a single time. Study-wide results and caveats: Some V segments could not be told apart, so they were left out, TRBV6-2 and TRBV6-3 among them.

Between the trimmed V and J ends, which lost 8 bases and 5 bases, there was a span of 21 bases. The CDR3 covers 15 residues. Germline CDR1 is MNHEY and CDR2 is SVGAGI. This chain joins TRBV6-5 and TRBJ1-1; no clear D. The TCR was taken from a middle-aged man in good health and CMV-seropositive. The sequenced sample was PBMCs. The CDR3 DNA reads TGTGCCAGCTGCAGTAAACGAAGAGGGAGGACTGAAGCTTTCTTT. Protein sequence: CASCSKRRGRTEAFF.